These 25 T cell receptor beta chains originate from one sample sequenced in a study of cytomegalovirus exposure and HLA in healthy donors. A multiplex PCR was run with 60 Vbeta primers and 13 Jbeta primers. Generated by immunoSEQ multiplex PCR, the TCRdb table keeps only in-frame clones and is missing some. The table records more than 150,000 clones, 65% to 80% of them present only once. The sample was PBMCs. These receptors all come from a woman aged 25 to 39 in good health and CMV-seropositive.

The chain is built from TRBV5-6 and TRBJ2-2, with TRBD1 identical over 8 bases. Germline V gene lookup returns CDR1 SGHDT and CDR2 YYEEEE. The CDR3 is 15 amino acids. J gave up 1 base and V 4 bases, and 3 bases lay outside the gene matches. The CDR3 DNA reads TGTGCCAGCAGCGCTGACAGGGGGAACACCGGGGAGCTGTTTTTT. Translation gives CASSADRGNTGELFF.

This clone has just a few counts. The chain joins TRBV21-1 to TRBJ2-3; the table's D call of TRBD2 was not tested on the DNA. TRBV21-1 is noted as a pseudogene. The CDR3 loop spans 18 amino acids. The CDR3 protein is CASSKARFPQERTDTQYF. As DNA, the CDR3 is TGTGCCAGCAGCAAAGCCCGGTTCCCGCAAGAGCGGACAGATACGCAGTATTTT.

This clone has only a few counts. J is TRBJ1-6 and V is TRBV6-7; D perhaps matches TRBD1 (6 bases). TRBV6-7 is labeled an ORF, and its function is uncertain. CDR3 length: 16 amino acids. The ends were cut back, 2 bases at V and 4 bases at J, with 12 bases in the middle. The CDR3: CASSYNGTPYNSPLHF. The CDR3 DNA follows: TGTGCCAGCAGTTACAACGGGACACCATATAATTCACCCCTCCACTTT.

The chain employs TRBV28 and TRBJ1-3; tentative D call: TRBD1 (6 bases). V was trimmed by 6 bases and J by 4 bases, leaving 13 bases between them. This CDR3 comprises 14 residues. Germline lookup yields CDR1 MDHEN and CDR2 SYDVKM. The CDR3 coding sequence is TGTGCCAGCAGCCCCGGGGGGCTCGGAAACACCATATATTTT. As protein: CASSPGGLGNTIYF.

The V gene is TRBV27, the J gene TRBJ2-7; a weak D match, TRBD2 (6 bases). In germline, CDR1 is MNHEY, CDR2 SMNVEV (reference sequence). CDR3 length: 15 amino acids. V was shortened by 5 bases and J by 0 bases, with 14 bases between the two germline ends. CDR3 residues: CASSALGGYSYEQYF. The CDR3 region has the DNA TGTGCCAGCAGTGCTCTGGGGGGTTACTCCTACGAGCAGTACTTC.

In this sample, this clone turned up once. The chain is built from TRBV6-5 and TRBJ1-6; D gene unclear. CDR3 length: 14 residues. Trimming stripped 0 bases from V and 7 bases from J, with 7 bases between. Germline V lookup: CDR1 MNHEY, CDR2 SVGAGI. CDR3 in DNA: TGTGCCAGCAGTTACTCTCGTAGCAATTCACCCCTCCACTTT. This translates into CASSYSRSNSPLHF.

This clone was counted a few times. The gene calls are TRBV5-1 and TRBJ2-5; 8 bases fit TRBD2. CDR3 length equals 16 residues. Germline V gene sequence: CDR1 SGHRS, CDR2 YFSETQ. V dropped 0 bases and J dropped 5; count of bases not matched to a gene: 9. The CDR3 region is CASSLGRASGGETQYF. CDR3 nucleotide sequence: TGCGCCAGCAGCTTGGGCCGGGCCTCGGGGGGGGAGACCCAGTACTTC.

The J gene is TRBJ1-1, the V gene TRBV10-3; no definite D call. V was shortened by 0 bases and J by 1 base, with 3 bases between the two germline ends. Germline lookup yields CDR1 ENHRY and CDR2 SYGVKD. This CDR3 contains 13 residues. CDR3 nucleotide sequence: TGTGCCATCAGTGAGTCTCGGAACACTGAAGCTTTCTTT. Translation gives CAISESRNTEAFF.

The V gene is TRBV5-6, the J gene TRBJ2-3, with TRBD1 identical over 8 bases. This CDR3 has 14 amino acids. The germline CDR1 and CDR2 sequences are SGHDT and YYEEEE. The J segment lost 7 bases and the V segment lost 3 bases, leaving 7 bases of the junction unmatched. CDR3 bases: TGTGCCAGCAGCTCCGGACAGGGAGGTAATACGCAGTATTTT. Translation gives CASSSGQGGNTQYF.

This chain connects TRBV27 to TRBJ2-1; 7 bases are a match to TRBD2. Per germline, CDR1 MNHEY and CDR2 SMNVEV (reference sequence). The J segment lost 5 bases and the V segment lost 2 bases, leaving 6 bases of the junction unmatched. The CDR3 spans 15 residues. The CDR3 nucleotides read TGTGCCAGCAGTTTAGGGAGGGATGGGGACAATGAGCAGTTCTTC. Translating it yields CASSLGRDGDNEQFF.

The CDR3 nucleotides are TGTGCCAGTAGCCCCCGGGACAGTAGCACAGATACGCAGTATTTT. It yields the protein CASSPRDSSTDTQYF. The rearrangement joins TRBV19 to TRBJ2-3; 7 nucleotides agree with TRBD1. J lost 0 bases, V lost 6 bases, and 6 bases had no gene match. CDR1 is LNHDA, CDR2 SQIVND, per germline (reference sequence). There are 15 residues in the CDR3.

This clone was observed once. The V call is TRBV30, the J call TRBJ2-3; perhaps TRBD1 as D (6 bases). This CDR3 has 11 amino acids. V lost 5 bases and J 5 bases, leaving 8 bases between the germline ends. Germline CDR1 is GTSNPN and CDR2 is SVGIG (reference sequence). CDR3: CAWGTLDTQYF. The CDR3 bases are TGTGCCTGGGGGACACTAGATACGCAGTATTTT.

The CDR3, as DNA: TGTGCCAGCAGCTTAGGAGGGCGGGGGGACAGTCAGCCCCAGCATTTT. Its translation is CASSLGGRGDSQPQHF. V is TRBV7-2 and J is TRBJ1-5; TRBD1 aligns across 7 bases. The trim removed 1 base at V and 6 bases at J, leaving 9 bases unmatched. The CDR3 spans 16 residues. Looked up from germline, CDR1 is SGHTA and CDR2 is FQGNSA.

This chain uses TRBV10-3 with TRBJ1-1; possible D gene TRBD1, 6 bases. CDR1 and CDR2 from the germline V gene are ENHRY and SYGVKD. The V and J ends lost 11 bases and 6 bases respectively, with 25 bases between them. The CDR3 has 15 amino acids. This chain's CDR3 is CAPRDTIPFSAEAFF. CDR3 sequence (DNA): TGTGCCCCCCGGGACACCATCCCGTTTAGCGCTGAAGCTTTCTTT.

This chain links TRBV6-6 with TRBJ1-4, with D possibly being TRBD1 (6 bases). V was shortened by 2 bases and J by 8 bases, with 9 bases between the two germline ends. This CDR3 has 13 amino acids. Germline V gives CDR1 MNHNY, CDR2 SVGAGI (reference sequence). CDR3 in DNA: TGTGCCAGCAGTTACATCGACAGGGAAAAACTGTTTTTT. Its translation: CASSYIDREKLFF.

The chain carries TRBV7-8 and TRBJ2-3, with 10 nucleotides matching TRBD2. Germline CDR1 and CDR2: SGHVS and FQNEAQ. The CDR3 is 15 amino acids. V shed 8 bases and J 0 bases; nucleotides not matched to a gene: 5. The DNA for the CDR3 is TGTGCCAGCGAACAGCGGGGGGGGAGCACAGATACGCAGTATTTT. This sequence encodes CASEQRGGSTDTQYF.

V usage is TRBV6-5 and J usage is TRBJ1-2; D not certain. There are 13 residues in the CDR3. V was shortened by 0 bases and J by 4 bases, with 6 bases between the two germline ends. Germline values: CDR1 MNHEY, CDR2 SVGAGI. CDR3 DNA: TGTGCCAGCAGTTACTCCACAGTCTATGGCTACACCTTC. Translating it yields CASSYSTVYGYTF.

This chain joins TRBV28 and TRBJ2-5; D is perhaps TRBD2 (6 bases). CDR3 length equals 13 residues. The germline V gene has CDR1 MDHEN and CDR2 SYDVKM. V shed 6 bases and J shed 5 bases, with 13 bases lying between them. This CDR3 reads CASSPAGRETQYF. In DNA, the CDR3 is TGTGCCAGCAGCCCTGCGGGGAGGGAGACCCAGTACTTC.

The gene calls are TRBV6-5 and TRBJ2-7, with a tentative D call TRBD2 (6 bases). Deletions cut 4 bases from V and 10 bases from J, with 11 bases between. The germline V gene has CDR1 MNHEY and CDR2 SVGAGI. The CDR3 has 11 amino acids. CDR3 nucleotides: TGTGCCAGCAGTTCTGGGACTTTTCAGTACTTC. It specifies CASSSGTFQYF.

The chain recombines TRBV14 with TRBJ2-1; D is uncertain. The CDR3 covers 12 residues. Germline assignment: CDR1 SGHDN and CDR2 FVKESK. V was cut by 2 bases and J by 7 bases, with 6 bases left in between. The CDR3 nucleotides are TGTGCCAGCAGCCAATTCAGGAATGAGCAGTTCTTC. Amino acids: CASSQFRNEQFF. Supplemented by reference TRBV14 and TRBJ2-1, the full variable domain reads EAGVTQFPSHSVIEKGQTVTLRCDPISGHDNLYWYRRVMGKEIKFLLHFVKESKQDESGMPNNRFLAERTGGTYSTLKVQPAELEDSGVYFCASSQFRNEQFFGPGTRLTVL.

This clone was seen more than once but under ten times. The rearrangement joins TRBV18 to TRBJ1-1, with 10 positions matching TRBD1. The CDR3 sequence is 15 residues long. Germline V gene sequence: CDR1 KGHSH, CDR2 LQKENI. Germline trimming cut 5 bases from V and 5 bases from J; bases unmatched to any gene: 8. CDR3 sequence (DNA): TGTGCCAGCTCATTGACAGGGGGCAGAGGGACTGAAGCTTTCTTT. Translating it yields CASSLTGGRGTEAFF.

The chain carries TRBV4-3 and TRBJ2-1; TRBD1 aligns across 7 bases. The CDR3 loop spans 13 amino acids. Germline loops: CDR1 LGHNA, CDR2 YSLEER. V trimming: 0 bases; J trimming: 8 bases; junction bases outside the gene matches: 1. CDR3 in DNA: TGCGCCAGCAGCCAAGAAGGGGGCGATGAGCAGTTCTTC. This translates into CASSQEGGDEQFF.

The CDR3 loop reads CASTERRTGVYEQYF. Here the CDR3 DNA reads TGTGCCAGCACCGAACGAAGGACAGGGGTCTACGAGCAGTACTTC. The V and J genes are TRBV5-8 and TRBJ2-7; 9 positions agree with TRBD1. This CDR3 is 15 amino acids long. The J segment lost 3 bases and the V segment lost 6 bases, leaving 10 bases of the junction unmatched. Germline CDR1 SGHTS, CDR2 YDEGEE.

The gene calls are TRBV18 and TRBJ2-7, with D hard to call. The CDR3 has 13 residues. CDR1 KGHSH and CDR2 LQKENI come from the germline V gene. The V gene lost 10 bases and the J gene lost 3 bases, with 16 bases spanning the gap. The CDR3 coding sequence is TGTGCCACCACAGTTGGGCTTAACTACGAGCAGTACTTC. Amino acid sequence: CATTVGLNYEQYF.

The chain is built from TRBV12-5 and TRBJ2-7; weak D call: TRBD2 (5 bases). With 6 bases removed from V and 5 bases from J, the gap between germline ends came to 14 bases. The germline V gene has CDR1 LGHNT and CDR2 FRNRAP. This CDR3 contains 13 residues. The CDR3 spells CASGPGDTDEQYF. For the CDR3, the DNA is TGTGCTAGTGGGCCCGGGGATACTGACGAGCAGTACTTC. Filled out from reference TRBV12-5 and TRBJ2-7, the complete variable domain reads DARVTQTPRHKVTEMGQEVTMRCQPILGHNTVFWYRQTMMQGLELLAYFRNRAPLDDSGMPKDRFSAEMPDATLATLKIQPSEPRDSAVYFCASGPGDTDEQYFGPGTRLTVT.